What follows describes a single T cell receptor (beta chain). These data are taken from a study of blood T cell repertoires in COVID-19. About the research overall: Material from acute and convalescent COVID-19 was sourced from the United States, Italy and Spain. Sources were T cells, B-cell-depleted T cells, or PBMCs; the material itself was cDNA or gDNA.

The germline CDR1 and CDR2 sequences are SEHNR and FQNEAQ (reference sequence). V lost 5 bases to trimming and J lost 4 bases; unmatched junction nucleotides: 4. There are 13 residues in the CDR3. Some clones are missing from TCRdb's copy, which holds only in-frame ones; the method was immunoSEQ multiplex PCR. The repertoire includes approximately 65,000 clones, about 86% of them detected once, and approximately 4.2% sits in the top ten. The chain couples TRBV7-9 to TRBJ1-1; 7 nucleotides agree with TRBD1. The source is a man aged 45-60 years with acute or convalescent COVID-19. What was sequenced was peripheral blood. The CDR3 protein is CASSVTGFTEAFF. CDR3 bases: TGTGCCAGCAGCGTGACAGGGTTCACTGAAGCTTTCTTT.